The rows below give T cell receptor beta chains drawn from one sample of a study of blood T cell repertoires in COVID-19. Clones were read by immunoSEQ multiplex PCR, and TCRdb kept only the in-frame ones, dropping some. The sample lists about 130,000 clones; around 85% were seen once. The sequenced material came from peripheral blood. The receptors were gathered from a woman aged 45-65 years who had recovered from COVID-19. Both conserved end residues are part of each CDR3. Each record gives: D gene, V gene, J gene, clone size, CDR3 protein, CDR3 DNA. The D gene is left open where the match is weak. Expanded clones are given a class, and other clones once, few, many or no size at all.

TRBD2	TRBV29-1	TRBJ2-4	.	CSLAGRAKNIQYF	TGCAGCTTAGCGGGGCGCGCCAAAAACATTCAGTACTTC
.	TRBV7-2	TRBJ2-7	.	CASSSDRHSYEQYF	TGTGCCAGCAGCTCGGACAGACACTCCTACGAGCAGTACTTC
TRBD1	TRBV2	TRBJ1-2	.	CASNRDRTYYGYTF	TGTGCCAGCAATCGGGACAGAACCTACTATGGCTACACCTTC
.	TRBV7-2	TRBJ2-5	.	CASSLSPERQTQYF	TGTGCCAGCAGCTTAAGTCCCGAGCGGCAGACCCAGTACTTC
.	TRBV7-2	TRBJ2-1	.	CASSTRTGSNEQFF	TGTGCCAGCAGTACCAGGACGGGATCTAATGAGCAGTTCTTC
.	TRBV9	TRBJ1-1	.	CASSVGGINTEAFF	TGTGCCAGCAGCGTGGGGGGAATTAACACTGAAGCTTTCTTT
TRBD1	TRBV18	TRBJ2-6	.	CASSPRTGSSGANVLTF	TGTGCCAGCTCTCCTCGGACAGGGTCCTCTGGGGCCAACGTCCTGACTTTC
.	TRBV2	TRBJ2-7	.	CASRKSRQGWEQYF	TGTGCCAGCAGGAAATCTAGGCAGGGGTGGGAGCAGTACTTC
TRBD1	TRBV6-1	TRBJ1-2	.	CASSGWDRGPTYYGYTF	TGTGCCAGCAGTGGGTGGGACAGGGGGCCTACGTACTATGGCTACACCTTC
TRBD1	TRBV29-1	TRBJ2-1	.	CSVRTGGNEQFF	TGCAGCGTCCGGACAGGGGGGAATGAGCAGTTCTTC
TRBD1	TRBV5-1	TRBJ1-3	.	CASSSGQTAGDTIYF	TGCGCCAGCAGCTCGGGACAGACCGCCGGGGACACCATATATTTT
.	TRBV2	TRBJ2-1	once	CASSEYESPLRNEQFF	TGTGCCAGCAGTGAGTATGAGTCCCCCTTACGCAATGAGCAGTTCTTC
TRBD1	TRBV4-2	TRBJ2-2	.	CASSLHPGQGNTGELFF	TGTGCCAGCAGCCTCCACCCGGGACAGGGGAACACCGGGGAGCTGTTTTTT
TRBD1	TRBV25-1	TRBJ1-2	.	CASSVPTGVEGTHGYTF	TGTGCCAGCAGTGTCCCGACAGGGGTGGAGGGAACCCATGGCTACACCTTC
.	TRBV2	TRBJ1-3	.	CASSESGGSGNTIYF	TGTGCCAGCAGTGAAAGCGGGGGATCTGGAAACACCATATATTTT
.	TRBV15	TRBJ2-7	.	CATSRDGEIYEQYF	TGTGCCACCAGCAGAGATGGGGAGATCTACGAGCAGTACTTC